This TCR beta chain emerged from a study of T cell repertoires in cytomegalovirus infection. About the research overall: Well-studied HLA-B-restricted CMV epitopes were used in the study alongside recently identified HLA-C-restricted ones. Based on public TCR beta signatures, there were indications of CMV infection and of a matching HLA type.

TCRdb re-called the reads through MiXCR, storing one row per CDR3 protein. Among around 800,000 distinct CDR3 sequences, approximately 30% were seen once, and the ten largest hold 9.5% to 15%. This clonotype occurred many times. The antigen is not known. Trimming shortened V by 5 bases and J by 6 bases, and 22 bases separated the two germline ends. The CDR3 totals 17 residues. General study findings and limits: Frequencies of public TCR beta families were cumulated, and this identified carriers of CMV plus the relevant HLA. CMV-specific HLA-C-restricted TCR beta clonotypes dominated the ex vivo response.

This clonotype was obtained from a human donor in good health (CMV status not recorded). Some clones in this sample may be carry-over from other donors' samples. The chain recombines TRBV12-3 or TRBV12-4 with TRBJ1-4; D call uncertain. The sample in question was cultured CD8+ T cells from PBMCs, obtained from culture after CMV antigen stimulation. CDR3 nucleotides: TGTGCCAGCAGTGACCTGTCGACTCTCCATGGGGATGAAAAACTGTTTTTT. This translates into CASSDLSTLHGDEKLFF.